The TCR beta chain under discussion was sequenced for a study listed by TCRdb under 2016. For context, the study as a whole: The origins of HIV persistence were investigated in individuals who naturally controlled HIV infection.

V is pared back by 3 bases and J by 11 bases, with 19 bases lying between the germline termini. The germline V gene (reference sequence) gives CDR1 as LNHNV and CDR2 as YYDKDF. From its cysteine to its phenylalanine, the CDR3 spans 14 amino acids. This entry keeps only the CDR3 DNA: 42 bases, framed from base 1. Library generation was performed with 5' RACE. For sequencing, an Illumina HiSeq 2000 was employed. TCRdb trimmed public reads at Q25 via fastp, called clones via MiXCR and kept in-frame beta chains. All rows with the same CDR3 protein become a single entry with the most common DNA and genes. The sample contains about 1,700 distinct CDR3 sequences, 7% to 8% of them found a single time. Less than 14% of the sample rests with the top ten. On this clonotype itself: It lacks a known antigen. Nothing much larger sits one base from this clone, and base qualities are not available.

The sequence joins TRBV15 to TRBJ1-1, with the D gene call left open. The sequenced sample was central memory T cells from blood PBMCs. The sample's cell subset or site label is to be understood as: central memory CD4+ T cells. This clonotype originated in a female donor with HIV. The nucleotide sequence is TGTGCCACCAGCAGGAGCCTGGGCCGCCCGTTGGCTTTCTTT. Translated, this is CATSRSLGRPLAFF.